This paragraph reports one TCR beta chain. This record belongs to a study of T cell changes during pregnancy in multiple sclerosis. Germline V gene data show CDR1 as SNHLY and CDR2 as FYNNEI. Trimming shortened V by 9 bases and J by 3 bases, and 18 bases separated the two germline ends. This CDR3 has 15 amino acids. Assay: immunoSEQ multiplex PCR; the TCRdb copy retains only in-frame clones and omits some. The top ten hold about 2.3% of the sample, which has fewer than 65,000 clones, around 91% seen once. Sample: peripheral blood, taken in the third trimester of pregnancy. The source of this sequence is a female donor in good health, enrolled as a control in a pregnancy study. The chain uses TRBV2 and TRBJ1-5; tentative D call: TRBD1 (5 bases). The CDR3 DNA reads TGTGCCAGTGAAGGGACTGCAAGTTCCAATCAGCCCCAGCATTTT. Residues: CASEGTASSNQPQHF. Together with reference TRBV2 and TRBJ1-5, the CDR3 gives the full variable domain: EPEVTQTPSHQVTQMGQEVILRCVPISNHLYFYWYRQILGQKVEFLVSFYNNEISEKSEIFDDQFSVERPDGSNFTLKIRSTKLEDSAMYFCASEGTASSNQPQHFGDGTRLSIL.